This is a list of T cell receptor beta chains from one sample in a study of OX40 agonist ivuxolimab in advanced cancers. Sequenced by immunoSEQ multiplex PCR; TCRdb stores in-frame clones only, minus some. Of 60,000 or so clones listed, around 90% are singletons. The starting material was CD4+ or CD8+ T cells sorted from blood, obtained in a trial of the OX40 agonist ivuxolimab. The receptor set was obtained from an adult with an advanced solid tumor such as melanoma, head and neck, liver or kidney cancer. The CDR3 runs from the conserved cysteine through the conserved F or W. Fields, in order: CDR3 protein, CDR3 DNA, J gene, D gene, V gene, clone size. D genes are given only for firm matches. For some rows the clone size is stated as once, few or many, or as a class when expanded; others skip it.

CASSQAPMAEAFF TGCGCCAGCAGCCAAGCCCCAATGGCTGAAGCTTTCTTT TRBJ1-1 - TRBV4-1 few
CASSLPGSSEAFF TGCGCCAGCAGCTTGCCCGGCAGTTCTGAAGCTTTCTTT TRBJ1-1 - TRBV5-1 -
CASSGGGNTEAFF TGCGCCAGCAGCGGCGGGGGGAACACTGAAGCTTTCTTT TRBJ1-1 - TRBV5-1 -
CASSSLTEAFF TGTGCCAGCAGCTCATTGACCGAAGCTTTCTTT TRBJ1-1 - TRBV5-6 -
CASSSLDGYYNEQFF TGTGCCAGTAGTAGCTTGGACGGGTACTACAATGAGCAGTTCTTC TRBJ2-1 - TRBV19 -
CASSLTHEQYF TGTGCCAGCAGCTTAACCCACGAGCAGTACTTC TRBJ2-7 - TRBV11-2 -
CASSGMYEQYF TGTGCCAGCAGCGGCATGTACGAGCAGTACTTC TRBJ2-7 - TRBV5-6 -
CASSLDSGIPYNEQFF TGCGCCAGCAGCTTGGATAGCGGGATCCCCTACAATGAGCAGTTCTTC TRBJ2-1 TRBD2 TRBV5-1 -
CASKGQWNQPQHF TGTGCCAGCAAGGGACAGTGGAATCAGCCCCAGCATTTT TRBJ1-5 TRBD1 TRBV28 -
CASSFNSNQPQHF TGTGCCAGCAGTTTCAATAGCAATCAGCCCCAGCATTTT TRBJ1-5 - TRBV27 -
CASSLASDTDTQYF TGTGCCAGCAGCTTAGCTTCAGACACAGATACGCAGTATTTT TRBJ2-3 - TRBV7-2 -
CASSEERFTSYEQYF TGTGCCAGCAGTGAAGAACGGTTCACCTCCTACGAGCAGTACTTC TRBJ2-7 - TRBV2 -
CASSPSLAWEAQHF TGTGCCAGCAGTCCGTCCCTAGCTTGGGAAGCCCAGCATTTT TRBJ1-5 - TRBV27 -
CATSRDPSGSLSSYNEQFF TGTGCCACCAGCAGAGACCCTAGCGGGAGTCTTAGCTCCTACAATGAGCAGTTCTTC TRBJ2-1 TRBD2 TRBV15 once
CATLEGGADTQYF TGTGCCACCCTGGAAGGGGGCGCAGATACGCAGTATTTT TRBJ2-3 TRBD1 TRBV10-3 -
CASGPVPEGPALEAFF TGTGCTAGTGGTCCCGTCCCGGAGGGGCCCGCCCTTGAAGCTTTCTTT TRBJ1-1 - TRBV12-5 -
CASSLEIRWSNQPQHF TGTGCCAGCAGCTTAGAGATAAGGTGGAGCAATCAGCCCCAGCATTTT TRBJ1-5 - TRBV7-8 -
CASSPLHSGYEQYF TGTGCCAGCAGCCCCCTCCATAGCGGCTACGAGCAGTACTTC TRBJ2-7 - TRBV28 few
CASSPEALDEQYF TGTGCCAGCAGTCCCGAGGCCCTTGATGAGCAGTACTTC TRBJ2-7 - TRBV13 -
CATSRDGLLGSSYNEQFF TGTGCCACCAGCAGAGATGGATTACTAGGGAGCTCCTACAATGAGCAGTTCTTC TRBJ2-1 - TRBV15 -
CASSSGRDTDYEQYF TGTGCCAGCAGCTCAGGCCGGGACACAGACTACGAGCAGTACTTC TRBJ2-7 - TRBV7-7 -
CASSLTPGQVGDEQFF TGTGCCAGCAGCCTCACCCCGGGACAGGTGGGCGATGAGCAGTTCTTC TRBJ2-1 TRBD1 TRBV7-9 -
CASSLGDIEQYF TGTGCCAGCAGCTTGGGGGACATCGAGCAGTACTTC TRBJ2-7 - TRBV5-4 few
CASSSSGFTNQPQHF TGTGCCAGCAGTTCGTCCGGGTTTACCAATCAGCCCCAGCATTTT TRBJ1-5 - TRBV28 -
CASSYLIEETQYF TGTGCCAGCAGTTACTTGATAGAAGAGACCCAGTACTTC TRBJ2-5 - TRBV6-5 once
CASSFGRYEQYF TGTGCCAGCAGTTTTGGCCGCTACGAGCAGTACTTC TRBJ2-7 - TRBV28 once
CASSSRDRGLETQYF TGTGCCAGCAGCTCCCGGGACAGGGGTTTGGAGACCCAGTACTTC TRBJ2-5 TRBD1 TRBV13 -
CASSYGRTGLYEQYF TGTGCCAGCAGTTACGGTCGGACAGGTCTTTACGAGCAGTACTTC TRBJ2-7 TRBD1 TRBV6-6 -
CATATSGIVYEQYF TGTGCCACTGCGACTAGCGGGATCGTTTACGAGCAGTACTTC TRBJ2-7 TRBD2 TRBV2 once
CASSFETGLGSYEQYF TGTGCCAGCAGTTTCGAGACAGGTTTGGGATCCTACGAGCAGTACTTC TRBJ2-7 - TRBV28 -
CASSHTVQGGGNEQFF TGTGCCAGCAGCCACACTGTACAGGGGGGAGGCAATGAGCAGTTCTTC TRBJ2-1 TRBD1 TRBV7-9 -
CASSARSDLAGANVLTF TGTGCCAGCAGCGCAAGGTCCGATTTAGCTGGGGCCAACGTCCTGACTTTC TRBJ2-6 - TRBV9 -
CASSVGGDGTEAFF TGTGCCAGCAGCGTAGGGGGGGATGGCACTGAAGCTTTCTTT TRBJ1-1 - TRBV9 -
CASSLSVRIWGVSGNTIYF TGTGCCAGCAGTTTATCTGTCCGTATATGGGGGGTCTCTGGAAACACCATATATTTT TRBJ1-3 - TRBV28 -
CASSDDRYNEQFF TGTGCCAGCAGTGACGACAGATACAATGAGCAGTTCTTC TRBJ2-1 - TRBV6-4 -
CASSPPEWVGETQYF TGTGCCAGCAGTCCCCCAGAGTGGGTCGGAGAGACCCAGTACTTC TRBJ2-5 - TRBV6-1 -
CASSHWDRLLEQFF TGTGCCAGCAGCCACTGGGACAGGCTATTAGAGCAGTTCTTC TRBJ2-1 TRBD1 TRBV11-2 -
CASSLGQGNVLTF TGCGCCAGCAGTTTAGGGCAGGGCAACGTCCTGACTTTC TRBJ2-6 - TRBV27 -
CASSAGQGVNTEAFF TGTGCCAGCAGCGCCGGACAGGGGGTGAACACTGAAGCTTTCTTT TRBJ1-1 TRBD1 TRBV7-9 -
CASSRGRMNTEAFF TGCGCCAGCAGCCGCGGTAGGATGAACACTGAAGCTTTCTTT TRBJ1-1 - TRBV4-3 -
CSVDLLLSGQGHSIEAFF TGCAGCGTTGATCTGTTACTATCGGGACAGGGGCACAGTATTGAAGCTTTCTTT TRBJ1-1 TRBD1 TRBV29-1 -
CASSSGQNTGELFF TGTGCCAGCAGCTCAGGACAGAACACCGGGGAGCTGTTTTTT TRBJ2-2 - TRBV7-9 -
CASSPGQGDEKLFF TGTGCCAGCAGCCCGGGACAGGGAGATGAAAAACTGTTTTTT TRBJ1-4 TRBD1 TRBV5-5 -
CASSLAPSGQISLGFF TGTGCCAGCAGCTTAGCCCCCTCTGGACAGATATCTTTAGGGTTCTTC TRBJ2-1 - TRBV7-9 -
CASSWTGPREKLFF TGTGCCAGCAGTTGGACAGGGCCGCGGGAAAAACTGTTTTTT TRBJ1-4 TRBD1 TRBV7-6 once
CASSLSSGSGYEQYF TGTGCCAGCAGCTTATCCAGCGGGAGTGGGTACGAGCAGTACTTC TRBJ2-7 TRBD2 TRBV11-1 once
CASSLESRWRVPYEQYF TGTGCCAGCAGCTTAGAGTCGCGGTGGCGGGTCCCCTACGAGCAGTACTTC TRBJ2-7 - TRBV11-2 -
CASSLQGPPEAFF TGTGCCAGCAGCTTGCAGGGGCCCCCTGAAGCTTTCTTT TRBJ1-1 - TRBV5-4 few